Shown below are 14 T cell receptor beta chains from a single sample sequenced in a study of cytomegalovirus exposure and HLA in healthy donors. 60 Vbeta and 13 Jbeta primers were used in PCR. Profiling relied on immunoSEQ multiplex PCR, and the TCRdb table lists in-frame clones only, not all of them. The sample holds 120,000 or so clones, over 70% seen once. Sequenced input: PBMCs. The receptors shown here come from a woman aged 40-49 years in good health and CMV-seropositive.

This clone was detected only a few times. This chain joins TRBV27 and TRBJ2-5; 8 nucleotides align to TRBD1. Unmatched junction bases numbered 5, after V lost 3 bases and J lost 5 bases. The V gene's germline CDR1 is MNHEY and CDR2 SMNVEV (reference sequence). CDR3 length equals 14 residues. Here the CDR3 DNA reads TGTGCCAGCAGTTTCTCGGACAGGGCGGAGACCCAGTACTTC. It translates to CASSFSDRAETQYF.

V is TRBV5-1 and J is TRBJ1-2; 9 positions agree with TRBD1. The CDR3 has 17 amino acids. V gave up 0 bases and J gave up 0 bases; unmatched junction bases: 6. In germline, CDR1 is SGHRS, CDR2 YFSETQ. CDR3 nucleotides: TGCGCCAGCAGCTTGGCCCAGACAGGGGGTTCTAACTATGGCTACACCTTC. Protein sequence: CASSLAQTGGSNYGYTF.

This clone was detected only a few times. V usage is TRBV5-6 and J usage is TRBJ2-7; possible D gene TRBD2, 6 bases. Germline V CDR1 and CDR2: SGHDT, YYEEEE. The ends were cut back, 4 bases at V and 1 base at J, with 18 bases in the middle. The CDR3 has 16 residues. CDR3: CASSPEGRRGSYEQYF. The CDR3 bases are TGTGCCAGCAGCCCGGAGGGGAGGAGGGGATCCTACGAGCAGTACTTC.

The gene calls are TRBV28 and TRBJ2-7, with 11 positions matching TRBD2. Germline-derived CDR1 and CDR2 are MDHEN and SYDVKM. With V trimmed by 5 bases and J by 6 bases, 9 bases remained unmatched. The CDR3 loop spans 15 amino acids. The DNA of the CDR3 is TGTGCCAGCAGTGCCGGGACTAGCGGTATGGCCGAGCAGTACTTC. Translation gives CASSAGTSGMAEQYF.

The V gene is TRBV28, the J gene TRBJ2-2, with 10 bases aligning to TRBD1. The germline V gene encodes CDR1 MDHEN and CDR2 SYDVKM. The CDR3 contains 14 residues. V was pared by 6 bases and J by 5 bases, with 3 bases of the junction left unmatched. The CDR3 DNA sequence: TGTGCCAGCAGGGGGGGACAGGGGACCGGGGAGCTGTTTTTT. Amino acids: CASRGGQGTGELFF.

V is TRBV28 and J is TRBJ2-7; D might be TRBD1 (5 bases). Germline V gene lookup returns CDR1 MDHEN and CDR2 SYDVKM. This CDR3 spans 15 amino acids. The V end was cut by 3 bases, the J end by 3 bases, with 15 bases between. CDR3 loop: CASSFSGAGHYEQYF. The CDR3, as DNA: TGTGCCAGCAGTTTTTCTGGGGCAGGGCACTACGAGCAGTACTTC.

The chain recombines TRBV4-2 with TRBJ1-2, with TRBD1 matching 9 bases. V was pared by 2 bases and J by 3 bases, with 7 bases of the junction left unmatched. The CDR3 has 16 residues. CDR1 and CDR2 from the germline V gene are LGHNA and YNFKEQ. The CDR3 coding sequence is TGTGCCAGCAGCCAAAGCCGGGGACAGGGCGACTATGGCTACACCTTC. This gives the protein CASSQSRGQGDYGYTF.

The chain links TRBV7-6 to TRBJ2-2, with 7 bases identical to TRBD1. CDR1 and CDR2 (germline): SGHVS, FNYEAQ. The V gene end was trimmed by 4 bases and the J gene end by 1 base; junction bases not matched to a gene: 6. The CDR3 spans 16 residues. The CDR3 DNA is TGTGCCAGCAGCTCACAGGGGTTGGTGAACACCGGGGAGCTGTTTTTT. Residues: CASSSQGLVNTGELFF.

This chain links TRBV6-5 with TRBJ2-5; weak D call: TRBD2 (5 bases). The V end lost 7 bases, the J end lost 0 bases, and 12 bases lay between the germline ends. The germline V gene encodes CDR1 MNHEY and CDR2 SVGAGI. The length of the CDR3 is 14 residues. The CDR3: CASTSGLNQETQYF. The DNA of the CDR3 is TGTGCCAGCACCTCCGGACTTAACCAAGAGACCCAGTACTTC.

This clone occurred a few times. As DNA, the CDR3 is TGTGCCAGTATGGGGGACAGGGTAACTAATGAAAAACTGTTTTTT. Translating gives CASMGDRVTNEKLFF. The genes are TRBV19 and TRBJ1-4; TRBD1 matches 9 bases. CDR1 and CDR2 (germline): LNHDA, SQIVND (reference sequence). The length of the CDR3 is 15 residues. Losses at the gene ends were 7 bases for V and 1 base for J; bases not matched to a gene: 4.

CDR3 in DNA: TGTGCCAGCAGCCCCAGGACAGGGGCAACATGGGGAAACACCGGGGAGCTGTTTTTT. This translates into CASSPRTGATWGNTGELFF. The rearrangement uses TRBV7-3 and TRBJ2-2; 9 bases are shared with TRBD1. CDR1 and CDR2 from the germline V gene are SGHTA and FQGTGA. Unmatched junction bases numbered 15, after V lost 5 bases and J lost 2 bases. CDR3 size: 19 residues.

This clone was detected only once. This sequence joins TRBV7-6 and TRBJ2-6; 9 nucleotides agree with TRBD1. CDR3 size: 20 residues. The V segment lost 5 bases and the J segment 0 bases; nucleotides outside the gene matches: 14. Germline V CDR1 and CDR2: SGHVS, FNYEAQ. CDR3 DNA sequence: TGTGCCAGCAGCCGAGTCCCGGGACAGGGAACCAGCTCTGGGGCCAACGTCCTGACTTTC. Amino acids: CASSRVPGQGTSSGANVLTF.

CDR3 sequence: CASSLTDRGGSYEQYF. The DNA of the CDR3 is TGTGCCAGCAGCCTGACCGACAGGGGAGGAAGCTACGAGCAGTACTTC. V and J are TRBV28 and TRBJ2-7, with 8 bases fitting TRBD1. The V gene end was trimmed by 6 bases and the J gene end by 3 bases; junction bases not matched to a gene: 13. The CDR3 has 16 amino acids. Germline loops: CDR1 MDHEN, CDR2 SYDVKM.

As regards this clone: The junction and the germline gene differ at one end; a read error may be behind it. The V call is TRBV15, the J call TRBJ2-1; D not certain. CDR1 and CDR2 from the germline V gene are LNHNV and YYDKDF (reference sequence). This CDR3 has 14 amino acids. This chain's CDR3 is CAASRDFSSDEQFF. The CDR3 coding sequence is TGTGCCGCCAGCAGAGATTTTTCCAGCGATGAGCAGTTCTTC.